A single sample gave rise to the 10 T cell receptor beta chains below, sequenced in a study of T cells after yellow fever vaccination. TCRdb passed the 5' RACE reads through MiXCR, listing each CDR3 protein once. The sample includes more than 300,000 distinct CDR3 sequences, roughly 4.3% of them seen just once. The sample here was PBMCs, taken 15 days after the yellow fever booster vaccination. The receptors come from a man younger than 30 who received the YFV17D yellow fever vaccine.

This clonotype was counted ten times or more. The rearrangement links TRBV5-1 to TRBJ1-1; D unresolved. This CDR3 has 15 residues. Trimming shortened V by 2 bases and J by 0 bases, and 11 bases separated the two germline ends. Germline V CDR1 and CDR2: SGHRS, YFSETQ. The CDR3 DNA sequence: TGCGCCAGCAGCTTTGGGATTATCATGAACACTGAAGCTTTCTTT. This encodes CASSFGIIMNTEAFF.

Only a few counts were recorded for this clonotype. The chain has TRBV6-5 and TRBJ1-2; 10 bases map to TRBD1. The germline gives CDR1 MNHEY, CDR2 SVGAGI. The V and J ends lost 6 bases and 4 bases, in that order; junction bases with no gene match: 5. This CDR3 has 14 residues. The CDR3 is CASRSGQGSYGYTF. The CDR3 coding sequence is TGTGCCAGCAGGTCGGGACAGGGGAGCTATGGCTACACCTTC.

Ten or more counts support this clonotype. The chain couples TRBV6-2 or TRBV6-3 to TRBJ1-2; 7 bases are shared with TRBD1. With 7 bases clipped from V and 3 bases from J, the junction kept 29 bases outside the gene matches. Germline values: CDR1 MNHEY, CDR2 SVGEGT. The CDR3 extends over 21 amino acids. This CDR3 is CASTLLWDSWISGARHYGYTF. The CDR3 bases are TGTGCCAGCACCCTTTTATGGGACAGCTGGATATCAGGGGCGCGTCACTATGGCTACACCTTC.

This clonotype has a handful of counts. CDR3 DNA: TGTGCCAGCAGCTACGGGTGGCAGGGGCGCACTGAAGCTTTCTTT. This sequence encodes CASSYGWQGRTEAFF. The chain combines TRBV6-5 with TRBJ1-1, with a possible D match to TRBD1 (6 bases). Germline lookup yields CDR1 MNHEY and CDR2 SVGAGI. The CDR3 has 15 residues. Between the trimmed V and J ends, which lost 6 bases and 4 bases, there was a span of 18 bases.

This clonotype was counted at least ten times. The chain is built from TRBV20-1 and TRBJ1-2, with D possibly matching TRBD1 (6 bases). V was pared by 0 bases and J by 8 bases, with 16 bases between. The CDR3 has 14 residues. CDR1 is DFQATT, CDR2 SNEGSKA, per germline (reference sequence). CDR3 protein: CSARDTRGAPGYTF. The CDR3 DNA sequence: TGCAGTGCTAGAGATACACGGGGGGCGCCGGGCTACACCTTC.

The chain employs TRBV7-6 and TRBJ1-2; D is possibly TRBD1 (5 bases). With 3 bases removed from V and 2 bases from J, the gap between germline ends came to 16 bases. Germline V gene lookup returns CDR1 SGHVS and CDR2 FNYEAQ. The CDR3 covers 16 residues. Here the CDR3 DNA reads TGTGCCAGCAGCTTGATCCCCGGGGGTGGGAACTATGGCTACACCTTC. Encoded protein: CASSLIPGGGNYGYTF.

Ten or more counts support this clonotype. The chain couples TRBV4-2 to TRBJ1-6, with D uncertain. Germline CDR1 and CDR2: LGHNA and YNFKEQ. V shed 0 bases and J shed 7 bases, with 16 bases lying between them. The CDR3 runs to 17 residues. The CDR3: CASSQDIPQVTNSPLHF. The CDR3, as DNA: TGTGCCAGCAGCCAAGATATTCCGCAGGTTACGAATTCACCCCTCCACTTT.

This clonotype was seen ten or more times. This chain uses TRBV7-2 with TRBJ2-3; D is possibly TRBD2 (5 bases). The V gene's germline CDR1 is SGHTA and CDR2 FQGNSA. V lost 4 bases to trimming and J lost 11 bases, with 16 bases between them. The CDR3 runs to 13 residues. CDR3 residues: CASSSVAGGWQYF. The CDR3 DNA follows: TGTGCCAGCAGCTCCGTTGCGGGCGGGTGGCAGTATTTT.

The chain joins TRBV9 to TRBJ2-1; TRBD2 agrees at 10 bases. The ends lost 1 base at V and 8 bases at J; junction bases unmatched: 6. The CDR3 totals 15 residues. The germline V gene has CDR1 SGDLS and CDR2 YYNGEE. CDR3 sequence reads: CASSVWASGGDEQFF. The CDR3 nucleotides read TGTGCCAGCAGCGTATGGGCTAGCGGGGGTGATGAGCAGTTCTTC.

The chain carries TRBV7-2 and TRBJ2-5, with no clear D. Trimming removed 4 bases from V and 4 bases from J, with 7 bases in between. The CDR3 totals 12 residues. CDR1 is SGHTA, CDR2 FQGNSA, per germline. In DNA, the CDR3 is TGTGCCAGCAGCTCCTCTTTAGAGACCCAGTACTTC. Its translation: CASSSSLETQYF.